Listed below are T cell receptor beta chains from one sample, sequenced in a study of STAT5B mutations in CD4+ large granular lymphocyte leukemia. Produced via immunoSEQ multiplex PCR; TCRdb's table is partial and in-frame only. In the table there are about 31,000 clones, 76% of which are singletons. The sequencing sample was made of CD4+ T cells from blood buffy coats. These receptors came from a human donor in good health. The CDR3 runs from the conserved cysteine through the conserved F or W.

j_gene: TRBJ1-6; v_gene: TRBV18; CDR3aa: CASSPSGGSNSPLHF
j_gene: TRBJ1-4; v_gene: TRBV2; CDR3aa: CASSGSRGAEKLFF
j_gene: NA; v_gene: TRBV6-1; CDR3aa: CASSERGQYEQYF
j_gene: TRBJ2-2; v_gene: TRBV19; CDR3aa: CASSPLTVSNTGELFF
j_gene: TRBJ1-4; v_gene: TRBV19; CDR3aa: CASSGIQGSYEKLFF
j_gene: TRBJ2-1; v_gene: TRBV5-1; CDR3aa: CASSLIAGTNEQFF
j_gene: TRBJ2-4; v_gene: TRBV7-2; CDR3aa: CASSSPTRAKNIQYF
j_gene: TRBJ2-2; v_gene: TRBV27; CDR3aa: CASRKVGELFF
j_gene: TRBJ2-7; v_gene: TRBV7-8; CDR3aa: CASSLGLGQTLYEQYF
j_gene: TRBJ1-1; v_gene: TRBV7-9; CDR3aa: CASSPRQGMNTEAFF
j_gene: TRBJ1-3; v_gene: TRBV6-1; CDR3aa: CASSELVWAPKSTIYF
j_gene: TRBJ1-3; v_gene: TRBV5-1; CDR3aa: CASSLEGLLTGLGNTIYF
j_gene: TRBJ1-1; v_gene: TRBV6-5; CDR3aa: CASSRTGNTEAFF
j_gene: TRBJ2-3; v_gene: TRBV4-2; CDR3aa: CASSRSGGGTSTDTQYF
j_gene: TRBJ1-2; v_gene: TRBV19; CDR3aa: CANSIGTIHRAGYTF
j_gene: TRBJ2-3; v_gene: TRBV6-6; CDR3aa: CASSYSRRVGTDTQYF
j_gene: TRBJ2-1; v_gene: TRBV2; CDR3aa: CASSDFEWSVSYNEQFF
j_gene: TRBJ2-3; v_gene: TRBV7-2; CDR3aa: CASSFAGLADTQYF
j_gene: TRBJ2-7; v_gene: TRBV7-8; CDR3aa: CASSSQLGSYEQYF
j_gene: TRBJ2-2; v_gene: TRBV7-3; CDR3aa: CASSLDRWPRTGELFF
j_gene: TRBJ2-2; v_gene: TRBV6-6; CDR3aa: CASSPPAGQATGELFF
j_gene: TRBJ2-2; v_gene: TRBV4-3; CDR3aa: CASSQVAANTGELFF
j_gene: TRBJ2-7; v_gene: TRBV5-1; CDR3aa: CASSQNLAFEQYF
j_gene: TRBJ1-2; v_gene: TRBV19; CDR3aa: CASSIDVGVYGYTF
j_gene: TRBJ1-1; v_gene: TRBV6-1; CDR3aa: CAGGGREMNTEAFF
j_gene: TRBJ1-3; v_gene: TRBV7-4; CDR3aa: CASSSPPGQGDRSGNTIYF
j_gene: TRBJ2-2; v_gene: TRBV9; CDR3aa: CASSLQTVNTGELFF
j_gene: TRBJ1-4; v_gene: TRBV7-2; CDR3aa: CASSERSGKLFF
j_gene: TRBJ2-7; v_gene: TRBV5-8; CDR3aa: CASSPTSGRREQYF
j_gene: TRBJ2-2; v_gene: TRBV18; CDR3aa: CASSYGQGNTGELFF
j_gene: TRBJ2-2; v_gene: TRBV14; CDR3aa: CASSHPRGPNTGELFF
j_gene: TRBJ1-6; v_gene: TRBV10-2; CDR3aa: CASSDRANSPLHF
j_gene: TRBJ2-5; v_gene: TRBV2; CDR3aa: CASSDLAGGRIGTQYF
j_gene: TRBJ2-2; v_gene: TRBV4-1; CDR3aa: CASSQVGGTGELFF
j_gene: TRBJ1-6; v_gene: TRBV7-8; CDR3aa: CASRGGGPNSPLHF
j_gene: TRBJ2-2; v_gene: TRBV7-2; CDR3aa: CASHRGGIETGELFF
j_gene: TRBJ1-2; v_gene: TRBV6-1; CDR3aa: CASSETWGALYGYTF
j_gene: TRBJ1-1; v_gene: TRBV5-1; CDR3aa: CASSLGQASTEAFF
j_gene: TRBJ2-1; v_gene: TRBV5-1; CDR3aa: CASSARGGDYNEQFF
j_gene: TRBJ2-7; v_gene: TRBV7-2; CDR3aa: CASSPTSFDYEQYF
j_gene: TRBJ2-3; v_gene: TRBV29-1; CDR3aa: CSGIRGTRTDTQYF
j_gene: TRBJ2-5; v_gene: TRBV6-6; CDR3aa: CASSYQQRGGQETQYF
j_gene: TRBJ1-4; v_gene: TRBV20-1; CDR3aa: CSARQEEKLFF
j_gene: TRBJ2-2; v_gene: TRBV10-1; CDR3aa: CASSFGLAKGTGELFF
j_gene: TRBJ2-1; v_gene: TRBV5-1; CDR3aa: CASSPVLAGDEQFF
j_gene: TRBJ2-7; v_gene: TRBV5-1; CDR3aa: CASSRTTSGSYEQYF
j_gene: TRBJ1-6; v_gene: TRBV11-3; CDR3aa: CASSPVTGTGGNSPLHF
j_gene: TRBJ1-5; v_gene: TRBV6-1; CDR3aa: CASTETGVQPQHF
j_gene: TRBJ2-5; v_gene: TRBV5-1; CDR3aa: CASSLLPRESETQYF
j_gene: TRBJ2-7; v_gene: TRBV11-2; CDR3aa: CASSLGTTSGNEQYF
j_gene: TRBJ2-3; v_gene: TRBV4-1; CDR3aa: CASSQDGAGGSTDTQYF
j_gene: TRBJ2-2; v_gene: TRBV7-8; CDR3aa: CASTPQGDNTGELFF